This T cell receptor beta chain originates from a study of cytotoxic CD8 clonotypes in ibrutinib-treated CLL. Study as a whole: Partial responses numbered around 24 and complete responses 2; after a median around 63 months, around 14 stayed remitted and 12 progressed. General observations from the study: Clonality measured at baseline exceeded age-matched healthy donors, tracking circulating CD8+ T-cell counts.

To note about this clone: Its specificity is not known.

The repertoire was sequenced with immunoSEQ multiplex PCR; TCRdb's copy has only in-frame clones and lacks some. The sample holds about 200,000 clones, 55% to 85% seen once. The CDR3 has 12 residues. The source of this sequence is a human donor with chronic lymphocytic leukemia. The chain has TRBV21-1 and TRBJ2-1; the D call of TRBD1 is as the table states it, not checked on the DNA. TRBV21-1 is reported as a pseudogene. This sample comprised PBMCs, obtained after 24 months of ibrutinib treatment. For the CDR3, the DNA is TGTGCCAAGACAGGGGGCATCAATGAGCAGTTCTTC. Its translation: CAKTGGINEQFF.